These 20 T cell receptor beta chains were all obtained from the same sample, sequenced in a study of neurological immune-mediated disorders. TCRdb re-analysed the 5' RACE reads in MiXCR, keeping a single row per CDR3 protein. The data show tens of thousands of distinct CDR3 sequences, 10% seen once. Sequencing was done on a sample of PBMCs. The receptors stem from a woman between 40 and 55 years old with HTLV-1-associated myelopathy (HAM/TSP).

This clonotype was counted at least ten times. The genes are TRBV5-1 and TRBJ2-5, with 7 bases matching TRBD1. Trimming removed 4 bases from V and 8 bases from J; junction bases left unmatched: 11. Germline CDR1 and CDR2: SGHRS and YFSETQ. The length of the CDR3 is 14 residues. The CDR3 loop reads CASSTDRPTGTQYF. The CDR3 DNA reads TGCGCCAGCAGCACGGACAGGCCCACGGGTACCCAGTACTTC.

This clonotype showed up many times. This chain joins TRBV5-1 and TRBJ1-1; 10 bases map to TRBD1. The germline CDR1 and CDR2 sequences are SGHRS and YFSETQ. J gave up 4 bases and V 5 bases, and 8 bases lay outside the gene matches. This CDR3 comprises 15 residues. CDR3 residues: CASSLTRDRGTEAFF. In DNA form, the CDR3 reads TGCGCCAGCAGTCTGACCCGGGACAGGGGCACTGAAGCTTTCTTT.

This clonotype appeared many times. The J gene is TRBJ2-2, the V gene TRBV5-1; D not resolved. The germline gives CDR1 SGHRS, CDR2 YFSETQ. This CDR3 comprises 15 residues. V was pared by 4 bases and J by 0 bases, with 10 bases between. CDR3 sequence reads: CASSPEDANTGELFF. CDR3 sequence (DNA): TGCGCCAGCAGCCCCGAGGATGCGAACACCGGGGAGCTGTTTTTT.

There are many counts of this clonotype. The J gene is TRBJ1-2, the V gene TRBV29-1; the D gene is possibly TRBD1 (5 bases). This CDR3 spans 10 amino acids. CDR1 SQVTM and CDR2 ANQGSEA come from the germline V gene. V was shortened by 6 bases and J by 13 bases, with 15 bases between the two germline ends. CDR3: CSVNTPGLTF. Written as DNA, the CDR3 is TGCAGCGTAAATACACCGGGACTCACCTTC.

The table lists this clonotype with many counts. The chain combines TRBV2 with TRBJ2-1; TRBD1 matches at 11 bases. The germline CDR1 and CDR2 sequences are SNHLY and FYNNEI. This CDR3 is 12 amino acids long. Unmatched junction bases numbered 0, after V lost 3 bases and J lost 11 bases. The CDR3 here is CASSEDRGQQFF. For the CDR3, the DNA is TGTGCCAGCAGTGAGGACAGGGGGCAGCAGTTCTTC.

This clonotype was picked up many times. This chain uses TRBV7-9 with TRBJ2-3, with D hard to call. This CDR3 comprises 16 residues. V was cut by 1 base and J by 1 base, with 12 bases left in between. Looked up from germline, CDR1 is SEHNR and CDR2 is FQNEAQ (reference sequence). The CDR3 reads CASSLERFRGTDTQYF. DNA of the CDR3: TGTGCCAGCAGCTTAGAACGTTTTAGGGGCACAGATACGCAGTATTTT.

This clonotype was picked up many times. This chain links TRBV7-2 with TRBJ1-3; the D gene is possibly TRBD1 (6 bases). CDR3 length: 14 amino acids. Germline CDR1 SGHTA, CDR2 FQGNSA. The germline V and J ends were trimmed by 3 bases and 3 bases, with 9 bases remaining between them. In nucleotides, the CDR3 is TGTGCCAGCAGCTTCCGGACAGATGGAAACACCATATATTTT. It codes for CASSFRTDGNTIYF. Full variable domain (missing parts from reference TRBV7-2 and TRBJ1-3): GAGVSQSPSNKVTEKGKDVELRCDPISGHTALYWYRQSLGQGLEFLIYFQGNSAPDKSGLPSDRFSAERTGGSVSTLTIQRTQQEDSAVYLCASSFRTDGNTIYFGEGSWLTVV.

This clonotype was seen at least ten times. The chain employs TRBV12-3 or TRBV12-4 and TRBJ2-2; D gene ambiguous. Trimming took 6 bases from V and 7 from J, leaving 15 bases between them. The CDR3 contains 14 residues. The CDR3 nucleotides are TGTGCCAGCAGATCCGACATTTACGACGGGGAGCTGTTTTTT. This translates into CASRSDIYDGELFF.

Notes on this clonotype: Possible read error: a much larger clone is one base away. V gene TRBV7-9 combines with J gene TRBJ1-1, with D possibly being TRBD1 (6 bases). Trimming removed 6 bases at V and 6 bases at J, with 14 bases between. The CDR3 loop spans 13 amino acids. Germline V gene sequence: CDR1 SEHNR, CDR2 FQNEAQ (reference sequence). Here the CDR3 reads CASSLDRYPEAFF. The CDR3 nucleotides read TGTGCCAGCAGTCTCGACAGGTACCCTGAAGCTTTCTTT.

This clonotype has only a few counts. The chain uses TRBV20-1 and TRBJ2-1; 13 bases agree with TRBD2. Per the germline V gene, CDR1 is DFQATT and CDR2 is SNEGSKA (reference sequence). The V segment lost 1 base and the J segment 10 bases; nucleotides outside the gene matches: 7. The CDR3 is made up of 15 amino acids. CDR3 coding DNA: TGCAGTGCTAGAGCCCAACTAGCGGGGGGGCAGGAGCAGTTCTTC. It specifies CSARAQLAGGQEQFF.

In its sample, this clonotype was seen many times. The rearrangement joins TRBV5-1 to TRBJ2-5, with D unclear. The CDR3 runs 12 residues. Germline CDR1 reads SGHRS; CDR2 reads YFSETQ. Deletions cut 5 bases from V and 2 bases from J, with 7 bases between. CDR3 bases: TGCGCCAGCAGGGCCGATCAAGAGACCCAGTACTTC. This sequence encodes CASRADQETQYF.

This clonotype was found many times. The chain has TRBV4-3 and TRBJ1-4; unclear D gene. Trimming stripped 0 bases from V and 7 bases from J, with 15 bases between. The CDR3 is 16 amino acids. CDR1 is LGHNA and CDR2 is YSLEER in the germline V gene. The chain's CDR3 is CASSQDRWAATEKLFF. CDR3 DNA: TGCGCCAGCAGCCAAGATCGTTGGGCAGCAACTGAAAAACTGTTTTTT.

This clonotype was found many times. The chain carries TRBV7-9 and TRBJ2-7, with D hard to call. Germline V gives CDR1 SEHNR, CDR2 FQNEAQ (reference sequence). The CDR3 contains 13 residues. Trimming removed 6 bases at V and 3 bases at J, with 12 bases between. The chain's CDR3 is CASSPWQSYEQYF. The CDR3 nucleotides read TGTGCCAGCAGTCCCTGGCAGAGCTACGAGCAGTACTTC. The whole variable domain, filled in from reference TRBV7-9 and TRBJ2-7, reads DTGVSQNPRHKITKRGQNVTFRCDPISEHNRLYWYRQTLGQGPEFLTYFQNEAQLEKSRLLSDRFSAERPKGSFSTLEIQRTEQGDSAMYLCASSPWQSYEQYFGPGTRLTVT.

In this sample, this clonotype turned up many times. V usage is TRBV14 and J usage is TRBJ2-7; 7 nucleotides agree with TRBD1. Germline-derived CDR1 and CDR2 are SGHDN and FVKESK. J lost 3 bases, V lost 3 bases, and 2 bases had no gene match. The CDR3 spans 13 residues. CDR3 residues: CASSHRTGYEQYF. CDR3 DNA sequence: TGTGCCAGCAGCCACCGGACAGGCTACGAGCAGTACTTC.

At least ten counts were recorded for this clonotype. CDR3 amino acids: CASSPPWNEQFF. The CDR3 region has the DNA TGTGCCAGCAGCCCTCCTTGGAATGAGCAGTTCTTC. The chain is built from TRBV12-3 or TRBV12-4 and TRBJ2-1; D is undetermined. CDR3 length: 12 amino acids. The V and J ends lost 6 bases and 7 bases respectively, with 10 bases between them.

This clonotype was found many times. This chain uses TRBV20-1 with TRBJ2-1; 14 bases match TRBD2. V lost 0 bases, J lost 8 bases, and 3 bases stayed unmatched. CDR3 size: 15 residues. In germline, CDR1 is DFQATT, CDR2 SNEGSKA (reference sequence). In DNA, the CDR3 is TGCAGTGCTAGAGATGGGACTAGCGGGAGTCATGAGCAGTTCTTC. Amino acid sequence: CSARDGTSGSHEQFF.

This clonotype was picked up many times. V is TRBV5-1 and J is TRBJ1-1, with TRBD1 identical over 9 bases. V lost 4 bases, J lost 4 bases, and 5 bases stayed unmatched. This CDR3 comprises 14 residues. Germline-derived CDR1 and CDR2 are SGHRS and YFSETQ. As DNA, the CDR3 is TGCGCCAGCAGCCGCTCGGGACAGGGCACTGAAGCTTTCTTT. This translates into CASSRSGQGTEAFF.

Ten or more counts support this clonotype. The genes are TRBV4-3 and TRBJ2-7; D remains ambiguous. CDR1 is LGHNA, CDR2 YSLEER, per germline. The germline V and J ends were trimmed by 1 base and 0 bases, with 7 bases remaining between them. The CDR3 totals 14 residues. The CDR3 spells CASSQGMSSYEQYF. The CDR3 DNA is TGCGCCAGCAGCCAAGGCATGAGCTCCTACGAGCAGTACTTC.

This clonotype was seen at least ten times. V gene TRBV5-1 combines with J gene TRBJ1-2; maybe TRBD1 (5 bases). Germline lookup yields CDR1 SGHRS and CDR2 YFSETQ. The ends were cut back, 4 bases at V and 6 bases at J, with 16 bases in the middle. This CDR3 has 14 residues. CDR3: CASSLYLTGDGYTF. The CDR3, as DNA: TGCGCCAGCAGCCTCTACCTAACGGGGGATGGCTACACCTTC.

In this sample, this clonotype turned up many times. J is TRBJ2-2 and V is TRBV7-9, with D uncertain. The CDR3 is 14 amino acids. Germline V gives CDR1 SEHNR, CDR2 FQNEAQ (reference sequence). V was cut by 6 bases and J by 0 bases, with 8 bases left in between. CDR3 DNA sequence: TGTGCCAGCAGTCTACACGCGAACACCGGGGAGCTGTTTTTT. Translating it yields CASSLHANTGELFF. The full variable domain, in which reference TRBV7-9 and TRBJ2-2 provide the parts outside the CDR3, is DTGVSQNPRHKITKRGQNVTFRCDPISEHNRLYWYRQTLGQGPEFLTYFQNEAQLEKSRLLSDRFSAERPKGSFSTLEIQRTEQGDSAMYLCASSLHANTGELFFGEGSRLTVL.